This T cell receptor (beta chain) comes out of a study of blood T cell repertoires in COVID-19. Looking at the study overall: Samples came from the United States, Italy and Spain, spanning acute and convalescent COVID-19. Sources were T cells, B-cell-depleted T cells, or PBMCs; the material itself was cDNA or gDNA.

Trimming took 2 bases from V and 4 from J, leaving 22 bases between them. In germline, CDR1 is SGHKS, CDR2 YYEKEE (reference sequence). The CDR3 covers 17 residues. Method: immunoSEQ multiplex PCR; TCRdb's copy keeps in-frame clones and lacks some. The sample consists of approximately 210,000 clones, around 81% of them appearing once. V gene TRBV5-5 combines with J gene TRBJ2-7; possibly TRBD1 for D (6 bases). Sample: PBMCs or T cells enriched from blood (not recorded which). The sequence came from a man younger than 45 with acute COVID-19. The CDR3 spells CASSFFLQGRMAYEQYF. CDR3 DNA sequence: TGTGCCAGCAGCTTCTTTTTACAGGGTCGAATGGCATACGAGCAGTACTTC.